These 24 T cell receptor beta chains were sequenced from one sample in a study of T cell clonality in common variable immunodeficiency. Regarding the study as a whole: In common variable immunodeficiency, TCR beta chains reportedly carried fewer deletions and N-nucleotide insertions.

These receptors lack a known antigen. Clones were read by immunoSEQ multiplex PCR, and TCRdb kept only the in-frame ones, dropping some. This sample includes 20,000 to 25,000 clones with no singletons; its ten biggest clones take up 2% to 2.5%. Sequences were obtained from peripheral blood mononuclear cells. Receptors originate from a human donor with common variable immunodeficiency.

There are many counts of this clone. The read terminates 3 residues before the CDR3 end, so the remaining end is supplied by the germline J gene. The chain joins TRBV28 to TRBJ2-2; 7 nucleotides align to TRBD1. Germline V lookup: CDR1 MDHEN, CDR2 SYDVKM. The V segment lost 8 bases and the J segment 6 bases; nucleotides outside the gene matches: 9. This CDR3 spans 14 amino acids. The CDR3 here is CASRPTGVPGELFF. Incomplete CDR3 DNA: TGTGCCAGCCGCCCTACAGGGGTTCCCGGGGAG.

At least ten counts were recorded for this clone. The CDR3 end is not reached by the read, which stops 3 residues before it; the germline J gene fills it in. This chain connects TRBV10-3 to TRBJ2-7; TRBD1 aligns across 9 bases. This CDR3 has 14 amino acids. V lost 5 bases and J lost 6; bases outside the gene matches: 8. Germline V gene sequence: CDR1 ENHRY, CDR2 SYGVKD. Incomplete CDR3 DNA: TGTGCCATCAGTTTAGGACAGGGGTCTCTCGAG. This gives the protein CAISLGQGSLE. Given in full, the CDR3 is CAISLGQGSLEQYF.

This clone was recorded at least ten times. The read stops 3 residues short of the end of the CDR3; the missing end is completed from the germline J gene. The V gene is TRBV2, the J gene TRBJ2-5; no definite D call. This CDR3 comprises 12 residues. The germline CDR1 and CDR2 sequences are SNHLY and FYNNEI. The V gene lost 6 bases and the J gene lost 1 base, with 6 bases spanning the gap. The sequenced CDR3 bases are TGTGCCAGCAGCAGGTTCCAAGAGACC. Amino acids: CASSRFQET. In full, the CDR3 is CASSRFQETQYF.

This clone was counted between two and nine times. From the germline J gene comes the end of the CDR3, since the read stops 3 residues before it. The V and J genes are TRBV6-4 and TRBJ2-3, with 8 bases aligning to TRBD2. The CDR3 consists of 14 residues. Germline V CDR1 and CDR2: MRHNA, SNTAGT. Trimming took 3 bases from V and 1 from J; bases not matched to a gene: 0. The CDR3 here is CASSEAGGTDTQYF. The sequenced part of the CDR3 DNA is TGTGCCAGCAGTGAAGCGGGGGGCACAGATACG.

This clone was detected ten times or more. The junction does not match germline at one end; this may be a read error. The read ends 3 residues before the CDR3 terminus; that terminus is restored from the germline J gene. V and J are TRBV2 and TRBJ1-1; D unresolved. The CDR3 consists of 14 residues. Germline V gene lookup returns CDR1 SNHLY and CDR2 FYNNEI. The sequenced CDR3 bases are TGTGCCAGCAGGGAAGAAGGCCGGGGCACTGAA. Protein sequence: CASREEGRGTE. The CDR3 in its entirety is CASREEGRGTEAFF.

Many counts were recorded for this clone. CDR3 residues: CSATGQSSYEQYF. Incomplete CDR3 DNA: TGCAGTGCTACGGGACAGAGCTCCTACGAG. The J gene is TRBJ2-7, the V gene TRBV20-1; TRBD1 matches 7 bases. The read ends 3 residues shy of where the CDR3 ends; the end is completed using the germline J gene. With V trimmed by 4 bases and J by 0 bases, 3 bases remained unmatched. The V gene's germline CDR1 is DFQATT and CDR2 SNEGSKA (reference sequence). The CDR3 runs to 13 residues.

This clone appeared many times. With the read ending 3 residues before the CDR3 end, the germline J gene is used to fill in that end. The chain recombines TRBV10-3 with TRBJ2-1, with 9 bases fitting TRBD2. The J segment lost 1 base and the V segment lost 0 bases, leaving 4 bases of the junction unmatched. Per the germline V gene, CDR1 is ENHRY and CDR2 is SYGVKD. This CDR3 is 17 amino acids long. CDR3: CAISESSAGGSYNEQFF. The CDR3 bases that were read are TGTGCCATCAGTGAGTCATCAGCGGGGGGTTCCTACAATGAG.

The DNA read from the CDR3 is TGTGCCAGCAGCCCCGACAGCGTTGAGGGC. This encodes CASSPDSVEG. The whole CDR3 region reads CASSPDSVEGYTF. The chain combines TRBV6-2 or TRBV6-3 with TRBJ1-2; D might be TRBD1 (5 bases). The sequence runs out 3 residues before the end of the CDR3; the remainder is reconstructed from the germline J gene. CDR1 and CDR2 from the germline V gene are MNHEY and SVGEGT. This CDR3 is built from 13 residues.

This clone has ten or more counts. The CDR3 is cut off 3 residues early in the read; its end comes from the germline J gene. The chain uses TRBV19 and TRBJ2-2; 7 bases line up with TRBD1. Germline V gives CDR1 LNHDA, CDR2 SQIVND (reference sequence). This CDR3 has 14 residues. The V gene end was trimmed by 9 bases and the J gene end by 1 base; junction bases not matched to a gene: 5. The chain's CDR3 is CASRRDRNTGELFF. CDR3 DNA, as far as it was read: TGTGCCAGCCGCCGGGACAGGAACACCGGGGAG.

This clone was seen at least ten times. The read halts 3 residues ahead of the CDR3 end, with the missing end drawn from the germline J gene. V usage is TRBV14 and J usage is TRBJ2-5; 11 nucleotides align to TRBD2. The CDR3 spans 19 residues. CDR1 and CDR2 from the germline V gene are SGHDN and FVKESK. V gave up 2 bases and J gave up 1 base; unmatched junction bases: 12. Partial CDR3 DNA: TGTGCCAGCAGCCAACTTCGTATGGCCCTAGCGGGGGGCCAAGAGACC. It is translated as CASSQLRMALAGGQET. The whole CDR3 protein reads CASSQLRMALAGGQETQYF.

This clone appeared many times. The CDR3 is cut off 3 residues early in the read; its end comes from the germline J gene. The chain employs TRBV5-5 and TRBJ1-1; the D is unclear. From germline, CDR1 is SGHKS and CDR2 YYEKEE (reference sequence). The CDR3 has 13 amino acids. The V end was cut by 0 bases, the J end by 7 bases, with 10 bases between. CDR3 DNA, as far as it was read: TGTGCCAGCAGCTTGGGAGCCGGTGATGAA. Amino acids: CASSLGAGDE. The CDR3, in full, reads CASSLGAGDEAFF.

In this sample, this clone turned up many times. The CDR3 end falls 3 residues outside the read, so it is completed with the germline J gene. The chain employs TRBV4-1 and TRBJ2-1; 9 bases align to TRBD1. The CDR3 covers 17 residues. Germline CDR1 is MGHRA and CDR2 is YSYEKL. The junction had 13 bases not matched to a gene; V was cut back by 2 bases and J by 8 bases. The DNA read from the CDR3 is TGCGCCAGCAGCCAACTCAAGAGGACAGGGGAAGTAGATGAG. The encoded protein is CASSQLKRTGEVDE. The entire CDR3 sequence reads CASSQLKRTGEVDEQFF.

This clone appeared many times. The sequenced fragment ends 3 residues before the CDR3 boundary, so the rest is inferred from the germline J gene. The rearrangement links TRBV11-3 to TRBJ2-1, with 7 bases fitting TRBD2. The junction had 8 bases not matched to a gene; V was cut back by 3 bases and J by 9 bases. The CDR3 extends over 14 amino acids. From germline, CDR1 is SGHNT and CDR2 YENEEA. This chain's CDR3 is CASSFGLVGSEQFF. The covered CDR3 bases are TGTGCCAGCAGCTTTGGACTAGTAGGGAGTGAG. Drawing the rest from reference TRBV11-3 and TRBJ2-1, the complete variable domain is EAGVVQSPRYKIIEKKQPVAFWCNPISGHNTLYWYLQNLGQGPELLIRYENEEAVDDSQLPKDRFSAERLKGVDSTLKIQPAELGDSAVYLCASSFGLVGSEQFFGPGTRLTVL.

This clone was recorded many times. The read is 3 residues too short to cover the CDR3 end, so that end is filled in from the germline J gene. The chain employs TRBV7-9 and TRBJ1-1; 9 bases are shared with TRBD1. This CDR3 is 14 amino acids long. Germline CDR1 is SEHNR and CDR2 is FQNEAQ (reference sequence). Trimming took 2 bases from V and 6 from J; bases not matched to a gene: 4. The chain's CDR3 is CASSLSDRGPEAFF. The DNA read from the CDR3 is TGTGCCAGCAGCTTATCGGACAGGGGACCTGAA. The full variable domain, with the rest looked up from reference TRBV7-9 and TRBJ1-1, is DTGVSQNPRHKITKRGQNVTFRCDPISEHNRLYWYRQTLGQGPEFLTYFQNEAQLEKSRLLSDRFSAERPKGSFSTLEIQRTEQGDSAMYLCASSLSDRGPEAFFGQGTRLTVV.

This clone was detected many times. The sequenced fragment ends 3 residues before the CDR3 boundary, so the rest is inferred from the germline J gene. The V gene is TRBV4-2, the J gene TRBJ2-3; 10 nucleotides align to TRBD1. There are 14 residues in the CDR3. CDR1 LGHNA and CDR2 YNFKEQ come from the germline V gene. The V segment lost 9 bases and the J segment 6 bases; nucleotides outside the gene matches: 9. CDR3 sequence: CASSRDRGRDTQYF. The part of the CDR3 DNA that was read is TGTGCCAGTTCCCGGGACAGGGGCAGGGATACG.

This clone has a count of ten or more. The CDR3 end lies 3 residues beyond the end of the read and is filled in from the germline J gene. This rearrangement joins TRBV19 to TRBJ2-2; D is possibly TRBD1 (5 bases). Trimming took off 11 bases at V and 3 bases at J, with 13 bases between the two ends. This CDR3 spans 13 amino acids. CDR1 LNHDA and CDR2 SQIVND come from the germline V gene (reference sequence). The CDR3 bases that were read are TGTGCCTGCCACAGGAGTTACACCGGGGAG. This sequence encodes CACHRSYTGE. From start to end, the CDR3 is CACHRSYTGELFF.

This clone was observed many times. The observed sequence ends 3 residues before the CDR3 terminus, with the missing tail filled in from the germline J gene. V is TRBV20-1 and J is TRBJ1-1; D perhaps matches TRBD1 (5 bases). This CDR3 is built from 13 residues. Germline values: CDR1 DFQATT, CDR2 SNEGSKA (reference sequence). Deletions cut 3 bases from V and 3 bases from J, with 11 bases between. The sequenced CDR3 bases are TGCAGTGCTAGTGCAGGGTCCGACACTGAA. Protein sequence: CSASAGSDTE. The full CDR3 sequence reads CSASAGSDTEAFF.

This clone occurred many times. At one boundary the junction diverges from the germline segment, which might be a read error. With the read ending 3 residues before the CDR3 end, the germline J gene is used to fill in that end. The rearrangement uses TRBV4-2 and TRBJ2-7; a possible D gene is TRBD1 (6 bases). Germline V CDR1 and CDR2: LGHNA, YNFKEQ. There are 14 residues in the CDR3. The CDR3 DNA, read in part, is TGCGCCAGCAGCCGACGGGACACCTCGTACGAG. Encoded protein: CASSRRDTSYE. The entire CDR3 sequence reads CASSRRDTSYEQYF.

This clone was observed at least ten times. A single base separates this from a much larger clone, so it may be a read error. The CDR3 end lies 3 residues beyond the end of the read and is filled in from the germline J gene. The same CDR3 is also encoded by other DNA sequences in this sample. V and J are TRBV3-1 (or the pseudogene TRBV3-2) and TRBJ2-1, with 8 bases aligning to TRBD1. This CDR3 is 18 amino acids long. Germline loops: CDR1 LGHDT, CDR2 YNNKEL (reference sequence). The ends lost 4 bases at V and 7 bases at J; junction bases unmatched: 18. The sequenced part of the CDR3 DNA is TGTGCCAGCAGCCCGGGACAGGTCGACCCGAGGAGTGGAAATGAG. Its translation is CASSPGQVDPRSGNE. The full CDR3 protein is CASSPGQVDPRSGNEQFF.

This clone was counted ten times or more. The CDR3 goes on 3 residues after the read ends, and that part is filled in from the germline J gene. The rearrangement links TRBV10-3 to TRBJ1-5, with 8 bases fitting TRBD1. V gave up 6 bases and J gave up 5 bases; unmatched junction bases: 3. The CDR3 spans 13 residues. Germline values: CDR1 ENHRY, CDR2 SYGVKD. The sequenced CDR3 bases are TGTGCCATCAGGCAGGGGGCGGATCAGCCC. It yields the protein CAIRQGADQP. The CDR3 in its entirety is CAIRQGADQPQHF.

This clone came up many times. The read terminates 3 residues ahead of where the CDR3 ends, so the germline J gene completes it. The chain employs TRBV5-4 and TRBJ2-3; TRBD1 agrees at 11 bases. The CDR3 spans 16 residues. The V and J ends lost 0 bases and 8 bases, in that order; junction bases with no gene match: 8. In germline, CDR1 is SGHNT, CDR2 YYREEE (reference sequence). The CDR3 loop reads CASSLAGRTGGSTQYF. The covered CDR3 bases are TGTGCCAGCAGCTTGGCCGGGAGGACAGGGGGCAGTACG.

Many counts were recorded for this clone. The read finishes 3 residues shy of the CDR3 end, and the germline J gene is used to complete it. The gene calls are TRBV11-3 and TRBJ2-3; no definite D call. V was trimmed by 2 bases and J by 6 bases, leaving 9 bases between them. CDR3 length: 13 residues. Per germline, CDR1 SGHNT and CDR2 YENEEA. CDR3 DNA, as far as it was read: TGTGCCAGCAGCTTATCACTCTGGGATACG. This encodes CASSLSLWDT. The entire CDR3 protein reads CASSLSLWDTQYF.

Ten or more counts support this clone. CDR3: CASRNYDRVNTEAFF. The CDR3 bases that were read are TGTGCCAGCAGGAATTACGACAGGGTGAACACTGAA. The chain has TRBV12-3 or TRBV12-4 and TRBJ1-1; 7 nucleotides align to TRBD1. Read data end 3 residues before the CDR3 end; the end is taken from the germline J gene. Losses at the gene ends were 6 bases for V and 0 bases for J; bases not matched to a gene: 7. The CDR3 extends over 15 amino acids.

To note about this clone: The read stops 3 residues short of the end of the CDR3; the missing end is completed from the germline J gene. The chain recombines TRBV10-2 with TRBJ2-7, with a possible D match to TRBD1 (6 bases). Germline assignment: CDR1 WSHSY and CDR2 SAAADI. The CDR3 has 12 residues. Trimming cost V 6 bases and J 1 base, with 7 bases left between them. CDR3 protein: CASSQGSYEQYF. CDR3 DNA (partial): TGCGCCAGCAGCCAGGGGTCCTACGAG.